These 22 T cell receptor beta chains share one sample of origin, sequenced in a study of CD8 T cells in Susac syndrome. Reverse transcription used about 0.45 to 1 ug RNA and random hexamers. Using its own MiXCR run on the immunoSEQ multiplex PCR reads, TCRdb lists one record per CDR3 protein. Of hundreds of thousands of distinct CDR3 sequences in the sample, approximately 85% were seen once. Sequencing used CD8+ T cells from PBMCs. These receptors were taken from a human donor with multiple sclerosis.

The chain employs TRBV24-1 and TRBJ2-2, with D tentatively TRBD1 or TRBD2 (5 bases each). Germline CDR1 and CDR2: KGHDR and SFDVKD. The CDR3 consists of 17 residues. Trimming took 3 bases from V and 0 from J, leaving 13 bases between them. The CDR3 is CATSDLSGGSNTGELFF. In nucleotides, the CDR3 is TGTGCCACCAGTGATCTAAGTGGGGGATCGAACACCGGGGAGCTGTTTTTT.

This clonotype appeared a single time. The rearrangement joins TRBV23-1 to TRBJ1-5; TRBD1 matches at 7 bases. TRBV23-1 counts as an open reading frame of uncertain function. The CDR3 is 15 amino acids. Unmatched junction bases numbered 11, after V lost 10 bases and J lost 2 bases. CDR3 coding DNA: TGCGCCACCCCAGGGGGAAGGTGCGGCAATCAGCCCCAGCATTTT. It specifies CATPGGRCGNQPQHF.

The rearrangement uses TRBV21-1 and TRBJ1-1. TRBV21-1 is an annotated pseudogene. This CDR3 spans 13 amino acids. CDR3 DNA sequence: TGTGCCAGCAGCAACGGGAGGAGCACTGAAGCTTTCTTT. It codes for CASSNGRSTEAFF.

CDR3 in DNA: TGTGCCAGCAGCTTGCTCGACTCCGGGGACTACGAGCAGTACTTC. Translated: CASSLLDSGDYEQYF. The V gene is TRBV5-6, the J gene TRBJ2-7; D is possibly TRBD2 (5 bases). From germline, CDR1 is SGHDT and CDR2 YYEEEE. V lost 1 base to trimming and J lost 3 bases, with 14 bases between them. The CDR3 length is 15 residues. The variable domain in full, with the rest retrieved from reference TRBV5-6 and TRBJ2-7, is DAGVTQSPTHLIKTRGQQVTLRCSPKSGHDTVSWYQQALGQGPQFIFQYYEEEERQRGNFPDRFSGHQFPNYSSELNVNALLLGDSALYLCASSLLDSGDYEQYFGPGTRLTVT.

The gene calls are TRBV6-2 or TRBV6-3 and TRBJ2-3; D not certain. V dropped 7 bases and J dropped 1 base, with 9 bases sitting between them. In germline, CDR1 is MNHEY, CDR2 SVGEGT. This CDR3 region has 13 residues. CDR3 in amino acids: CASNILGTDTQYF. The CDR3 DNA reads TGTGCCAGCAATATCCTGGGCACAGATACGCAGTATTTT.

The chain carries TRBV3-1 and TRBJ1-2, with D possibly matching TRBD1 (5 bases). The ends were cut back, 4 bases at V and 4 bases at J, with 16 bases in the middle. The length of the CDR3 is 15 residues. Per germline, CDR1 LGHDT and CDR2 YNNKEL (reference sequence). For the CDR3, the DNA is TGTGCCAGCAGCCCCGGGGGGACCGGGGGCTATGGCTACACCTTC. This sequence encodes CASSPGGTGGYGYTF.

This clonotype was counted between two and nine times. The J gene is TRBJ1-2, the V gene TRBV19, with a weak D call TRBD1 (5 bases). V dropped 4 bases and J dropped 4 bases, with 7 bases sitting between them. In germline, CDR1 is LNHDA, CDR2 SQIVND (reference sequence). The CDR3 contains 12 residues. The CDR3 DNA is TGTGCCAGTAGTAGGGACTCCTATGGCTACACCTTC. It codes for CASSRDSYGYTF.

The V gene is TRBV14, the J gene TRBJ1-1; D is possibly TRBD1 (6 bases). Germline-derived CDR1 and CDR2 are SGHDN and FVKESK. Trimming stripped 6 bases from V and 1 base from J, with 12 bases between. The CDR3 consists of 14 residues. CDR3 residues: CASRQGRSNTEAFF. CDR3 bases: TGTGCCAGCAGACAGGGACGGTCGAACACTGAAGCTTTCTTT.

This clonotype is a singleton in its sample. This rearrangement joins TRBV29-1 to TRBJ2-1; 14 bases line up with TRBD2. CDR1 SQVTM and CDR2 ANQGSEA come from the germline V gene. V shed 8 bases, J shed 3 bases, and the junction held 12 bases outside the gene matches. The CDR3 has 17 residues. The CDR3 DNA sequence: TGCAGCATTGCGGGACTAGCGGGAGCCCACAACTACAATGAGCAGTTCTTC. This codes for CSIAGLAGAHNYNEQFF.

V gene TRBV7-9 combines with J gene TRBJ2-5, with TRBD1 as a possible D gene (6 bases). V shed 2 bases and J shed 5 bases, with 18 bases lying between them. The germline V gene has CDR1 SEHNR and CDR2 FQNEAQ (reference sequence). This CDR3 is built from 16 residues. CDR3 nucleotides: TGTGCCAGCAGCTTAATATCAGGGGCTGGGAGTGAGACCCAGTACTTC. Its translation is CASSLISGAGSETQYF.

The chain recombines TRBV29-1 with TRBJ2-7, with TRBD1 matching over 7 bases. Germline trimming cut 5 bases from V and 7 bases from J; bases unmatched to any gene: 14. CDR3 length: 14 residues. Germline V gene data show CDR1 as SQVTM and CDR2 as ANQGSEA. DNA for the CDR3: TGCAGCGTTCCCCGGGACAGCTCCCCCCTGGAGCAGTACTTC. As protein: CSVPRDSSPLEQYF.

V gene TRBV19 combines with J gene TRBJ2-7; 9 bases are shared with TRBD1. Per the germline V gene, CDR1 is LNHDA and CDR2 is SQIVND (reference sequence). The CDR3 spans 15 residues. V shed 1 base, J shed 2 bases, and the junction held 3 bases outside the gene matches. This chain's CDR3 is CASSIAGQGAYEQYF. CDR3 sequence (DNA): TGTGCCAGTAGTATAGCGGGACAGGGAGCCTACGAGCAGTACTTC.

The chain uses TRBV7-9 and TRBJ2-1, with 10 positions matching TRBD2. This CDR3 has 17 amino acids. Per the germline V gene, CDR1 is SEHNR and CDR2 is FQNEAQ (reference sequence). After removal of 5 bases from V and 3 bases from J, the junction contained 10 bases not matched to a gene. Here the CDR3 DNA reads TGTGCCAGCAGCCCAGCCCGACTAGCGGGTCTCTACAATGAGCAGTTCTTC. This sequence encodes CASSPARLAGLYNEQFF. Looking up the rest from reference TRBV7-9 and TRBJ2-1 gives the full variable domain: DTGVSQNPRHKITKRGQNVTFRCDPISEHNRLYWYRQTLGQGPEFLTYFQNEAQLEKSRLLSDRFSAERPKGSFSTLEIQRTEQGDSAMYLCASSPARLAGLYNEQFFGPGTRLTVL.

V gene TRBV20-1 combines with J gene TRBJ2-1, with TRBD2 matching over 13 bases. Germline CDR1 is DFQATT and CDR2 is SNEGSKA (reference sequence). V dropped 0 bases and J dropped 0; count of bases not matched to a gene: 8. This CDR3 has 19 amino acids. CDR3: CSARDGTSGTYISYNEQFF. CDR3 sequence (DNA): TGCAGTGCTAGAGATGGGACTAGCGGGACTTATATCTCCTACAATGAGCAGTTCTTC.

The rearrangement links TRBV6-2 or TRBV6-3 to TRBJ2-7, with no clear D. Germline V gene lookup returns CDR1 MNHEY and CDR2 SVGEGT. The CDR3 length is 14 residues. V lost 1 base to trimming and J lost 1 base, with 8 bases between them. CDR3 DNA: TGTGCCAGCAGTTACTTCCGACGGTCCTACGAGCAGTACTTC. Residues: CASSYFRRSYEQYF.

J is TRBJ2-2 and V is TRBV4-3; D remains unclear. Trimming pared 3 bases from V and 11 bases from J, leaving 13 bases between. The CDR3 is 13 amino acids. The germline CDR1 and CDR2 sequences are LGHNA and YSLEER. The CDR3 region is CASSHPDSPELFF. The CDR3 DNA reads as TGCGCCAGCAGCCACCCCGACTCGCCCGAGCTGTTTTTT.

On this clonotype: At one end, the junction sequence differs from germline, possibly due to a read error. CDR3 sequence: CASSQGQLSYVQYF. CDR3 bases: TGCGCCAGCAGCCAAGGTCAGCTCTCCTACGTGCAGTACTTC. The V and J genes are TRBV4-1 and TRBJ2-7; D ambiguous. Germline V gene data show CDR1 as MGHRA and CDR2 as YSYEKL. This CDR3 spans 14 amino acids.

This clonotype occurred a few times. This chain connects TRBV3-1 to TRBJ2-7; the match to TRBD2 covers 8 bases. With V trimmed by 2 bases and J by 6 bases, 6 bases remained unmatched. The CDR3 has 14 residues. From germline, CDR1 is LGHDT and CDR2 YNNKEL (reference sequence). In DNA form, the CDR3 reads TGTGCCAGCAGCCAACCCGGGGGGGCAGCCGAGCAGTACTTC. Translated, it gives CASSQPGGAAEQYF.

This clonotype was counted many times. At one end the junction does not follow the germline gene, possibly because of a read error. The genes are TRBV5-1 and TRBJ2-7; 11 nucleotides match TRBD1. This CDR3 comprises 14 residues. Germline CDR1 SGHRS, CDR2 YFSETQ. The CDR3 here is CASSSGTGGYEQYF. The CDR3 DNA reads TGTGCCAGCAGCTCCGGGACAGGGGGCTACGAGCAGTACTTC.

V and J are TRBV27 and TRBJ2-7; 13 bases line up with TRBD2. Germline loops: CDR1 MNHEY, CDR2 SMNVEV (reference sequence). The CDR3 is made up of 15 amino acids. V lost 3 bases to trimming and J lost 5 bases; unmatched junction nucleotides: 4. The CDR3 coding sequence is TGTGCCAGCAGTTTTAGTGGACTAGCGGGAGACGAGCAGTACTTC. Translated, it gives CASSFSGLAGDEQYF.

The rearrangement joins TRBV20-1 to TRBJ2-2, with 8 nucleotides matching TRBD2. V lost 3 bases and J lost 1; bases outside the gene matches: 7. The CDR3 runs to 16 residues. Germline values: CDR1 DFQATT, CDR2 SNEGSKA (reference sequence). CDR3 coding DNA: TGCAGTGCTAGGGCTAGCGGGTTGTGGAACACCGGGGAGCTGTTTTTT. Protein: CSARASGLWNTGELFF.

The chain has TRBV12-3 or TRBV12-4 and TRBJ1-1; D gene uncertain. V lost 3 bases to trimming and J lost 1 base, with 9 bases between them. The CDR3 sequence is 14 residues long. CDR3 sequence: CASSLSQSNTEAFF. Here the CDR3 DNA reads TGTGCCAGCAGTTTGAGTCAGTCGAACACTGAAGCTTTCTTT.